The clone carrying this T cell receptor (beta chain) was recorded a few times. With 6 bases removed from V and 5 bases from J, the gap between germline ends came to 11 bases. Germline-derived CDR1 and CDR2 are KGHSH and LQKENI. The CDR3 runs to 14 residues. The sample comes from a study of blood T cell repertoires in COVID-19. Per the original data handling: Amplified reference gene primers provided the basis for estimating nucleated cell counts. Profiling relied on immunoSEQ multiplex PCR, and the TCRdb table lists in-frame clones only, not all of them. That table gives V, J and clone size, and the DNA gave D and trimming. This table has some 43,000 clones, around 84% appearing once.

Sequencing was done on a sample of peripheral blood. J is TRBJ1-6 and V is TRBV18; D gene ambiguous. This TCR came from a man between 45 and 60 years old with active COVID-19. CDR3 loop: CASSPTGDNSPLHF. The CDR3 DNA reads TGTGCCAGCTCGCCGACGGGAGATAATTCACCCCTCCACTTT.